The 23 T cell receptor beta chains below come from one sample, sequenced in a study of blood T cells in healthy people across ages. It was with a sample-barcoded 5' primer and a J-beta primer mix that a second PCR of roughly 7 to 12 cycles was run. MiXCR was run by TCRdb on the 5' RACE reads, yielding one entry per CDR3 protein. The sample contains some 1.7 million distinct CDR3 sequences, 25% to 30% of which appear only once. Sequences were obtained from blood. The source of these receptors is a woman aged 30 to 39 in good health.

This clonotype was counted only a few times. This chain links TRBV4-3 with TRBJ1-2; no definite D call. The ends were cut back, 0 bases at V and 8 bases at J, with 10 bases in the middle. The germline gives CDR1 LGHNA, CDR2 YSLEER. The CDR3 loop spans 13 amino acids. The CDR3 sequence is CASSQDLGKGYTF. In DNA, the CDR3 is TGCGCCAGCAGCCAAGATTTAGGAAAAGGCTACACCTTC.

This clonotype has only a few counts. V and J are TRBV6-2 or TRBV6-3 and TRBJ2-7; 9 positions agree with TRBD1. Germline V gene lookup returns CDR1 MNHEY and CDR2 SVGEGT. V was clipped by 2 bases and J by 2 bases; unmatched bases: 7. CDR3 length equals 16 residues. CDR3 sequence reads: CASSYGRDRVPYEQYF. For the CDR3, the DNA is TGTGCCAGCAGTTACGGTCGGGACAGGGTCCCCTACGAGCAGTACTTC.

As to this clonotype: This clone may be a read error of a much larger clone one base away. The V gene is TRBV15, the J gene TRBJ2-7, with D possibly TRBD1 on 6 matching bases. Trimming removed 0 bases from V and 4 bases from J, with 13 bases in between. Germline assignment: CDR1 LNHNV and CDR2 YYDKDF (reference sequence). The CDR3 sequence is 15 residues long. CDR3 sequence reads: CATSREGSRGYEQYF. The CDR3 DNA reads as TGTGCCACCAGCAGAGAGGGTAGCAGGGGTTACGAGCAGTACTTC.

This sequence joins TRBV24-1 and TRBJ2-3, with D tentatively TRBD1 (7 bases). V lost 5 bases to trimming and J lost 2 bases, with 13 bases between them. Germline CDR1 reads KGHDR; CDR2 reads SFDVKD. There are 15 residues in the CDR3. The CDR3 loop reads CATSVPGGNTDTQYF. DNA for the CDR3: TGTGCCACCAGTGTCCCAGGGGGGAACACAGATACGCAGTATTTT.

This clonotype has a handful of counts. The chain has TRBV5-1 and TRBJ1-6; D unclear. V shed 0 bases and J shed 7 bases, with 14 bases lying between them. Germline CDR1 is SGHRS and CDR2 is YFSETQ. This CDR3 contains 16 residues. CDR3 in DNA: TGCGCCAGCAGCTTGGCCCCGGGCCTTGGGAATTCACCCCTCCACTTT. Translation: CASSLAPGLGNSPLHF. Full variable domain (missing parts from reference TRBV5-1 and TRBJ1-6): KAGVTQTPRYLIKTRGQQVTLSCSPISGHRSVSWYQQTPGQGLQFLFEYFSETQRNKGNFPGRFSGRQFSNSRSEMNVSTLELGDSALYLCASSLAPGLGNSPLHFGNGTRLTVT.

The rearrangement uses TRBV10-3 and TRBJ1-6; a weak D match, TRBD1 (5 bases). The CDR3 loop spans 13 amino acids. Germline V lookup: CDR1 ENHRY, CDR2 SYGVKD. The V end was cut by 8 bases, the J end by 10 bases, with 15 bases between. The CDR3 DNA reads TGTGCCATCCGGGGGGGGGTAGAGTCACCCCTCCACTTT. It yields the protein CAIRGGVESPLHF.

The chain has TRBV14 and TRBJ1-6; D ambiguous. This CDR3 has 14 residues. Germline lookup yields CDR1 SGHDN and CDR2 FVKESK. Trimming stripped 3 bases from V and 10 bases from J, with 13 bases between. The CDR3 here is CASSHRSGSSPLHF. CDR3 bases: TGTGCCAGCAGCCACAGGTCCGGGAGCTCACCCCTCCACTTT.

This clonotype appeared a single time. The chain carries TRBV7-3 and TRBJ2-3; 12 nucleotides line up with TRBD1. This CDR3 spans 15 amino acids. The junction had 6 bases not matched to a gene; V was cut back by 5 bases and J by 6 bases. Germline V CDR1 and CDR2: SGHTA, FQGTGA. CDR3 bases: TGTGCCAGCAGCCTACCGGGACAGGGGGCGGATACGCAGTATTTT. This encodes CASSLPGQGADTQYF.

J is TRBJ2-2 and V is TRBV2; D call uncertain. CDR3 length: 15 residues. V lost 8 bases and J lost 2, with 15 bases in between. Germline V CDR1 and CDR2: SNHLY, FYNNEI. The CDR3 DNA is TGTGCCAGCGGAACAGAAGTTCCTAACACCGGGGAGCTGTTTTTT. It is translated as CASGTEVPNTGELFF.

The chain combines TRBV3-1 with TRBJ2-3; tentatively, D is TRBD1 (6 bases). CDR1 and CDR2 (germline): LGHDT, YNNKEL (reference sequence). CDR3 length equals 14 residues. Between the trimmed V and J ends, which lost 2 bases and 4 bases, there was a span of 10 bases. The CDR3 sequence is CASSQLGQSDTQYF. DNA for the CDR3: TGTGCCAGCAGCCAATTAGGACAGTCAGATACGCAGTATTTT.

CDR3 loop: CASSLLGSGTSLYRSQYF. CDR3 nucleotide sequence: TGCGCCAGCAGCTTGTTAGGGTCCGGAACTAGCCTTTATCGCAGTCAGTACTTC. The rearrangement joins TRBV5-1 to TRBJ2-4; D might be TRBD2 (6 bases). The CDR3 consists of 18 residues. V was shortened by 1 base and J by 12 bases, with 29 bases between the two germline ends. CDR1 and CDR2 from the germline V gene are SGHRS and YFSETQ.

This chain joins TRBV28 and TRBJ1-3; no clear D. The V and J ends lost 5 bases and 2 bases respectively, with 7 bases between them. CDR3 size: 13 residues. Germline loops: CDR1 MDHEN, CDR2 SYDVKM. CDR3: CASSVMTGNTIYF. The CDR3 region has the DNA TGTGCCAGCAGTGTCATGACTGGAAACACCATATATTTT.

This clonotype has ten or more counts. The chain recombines TRBV18 with TRBJ1-2; D remains ambiguous. Germline CDR1 reads KGHSH; CDR2 reads LQKENI. V was trimmed by 3 bases and J by 5 bases, leaving 10 bases between them. This CDR3 spans 13 amino acids. The CDR3 region has the DNA TGTGCCAGCTCACCGGAGGAGGGTTATGGCTACACCTTC. It yields the protein CASSPEEGYGYTF.

This rearrangement joins TRBV14 to TRBJ1-2, with D unresolved. The CDR3 sequence is 13 residues long. Germline V lookup: CDR1 SGHDN, CDR2 FVKESK. The V gene lost 4 bases and the J gene lost 6 bases, with 12 bases spanning the gap. CDR3 nucleotide sequence: TGTGCCAGCAGCCCCCGGACCGCGAATGGCTACACCTTC. It encodes CASSPRTANGYTF.

This clonotype was picked up many times. This chain links TRBV15 with TRBJ2-7; 9 bases match TRBD2. The germline V gene has CDR1 LNHNV and CDR2 YYDKDF (reference sequence). The CDR3 is 13 amino acids. V shed 6 bases, J shed 5 bases, and the junction held 5 bases outside the gene matches. The CDR3 loop is CATRSSGVNEQYF. The CDR3 DNA reads as TGTGCCACCAGGTCTAGCGGGGTTAACGAGCAGTACTTC.

The genes are TRBV20-1 and TRBJ2-1; 7 bases are a match to TRBD2. Germline lookup yields CDR1 DFQATT and CDR2 SNEGSKA (reference sequence). The J segment lost 8 bases and the V segment lost 0 bases, leaving 13 bases of the junction unmatched. CDR3 length: 16 amino acids. CDR3 nucleotide sequence: TGCAGTGCTAGAGACCGCCGGGGGAGGGAAATGGATGAGCAGTTCTTC. Translated, it gives CSARDRRGREMDEQFF.

This clonotype was detected many times. The CDR3, as DNA: TGTGCCAGCAGTTTTAATAACGCAGGGGCCTACGAGCAGTACTTC. Translating gives CASSFNNAGAYEQYF. The chain couples TRBV12-3 or TRBV12-4 to TRBJ2-7; D is perhaps TRBD1 (6 bases). Trimming removed 3 bases at V and 2 bases at J, with 14 bases between. The CDR3 covers 15 residues.

This clonotype occurred a few times. V gene TRBV12-3 or TRBV12-4 combines with J gene TRBJ2-3; TRBD2 is a possible D gene (6 bases). CDR3 length equals 16 residues. V lost 6 bases and J lost 0, with 16 bases in between. As DNA, the CDR3 is TGTGCCAGCAGCCAATCCTCTAGCGCGAGCACAGATACGCAGTATTTT. This translates into CASSQSSSASTDTQYF.

V gene TRBV18 combines with J gene TRBJ1-1; D remains unclear. Germline V gene lookup returns CDR1 KGHSH and CDR2 LQKENI. This CDR3 is 12 amino acids long. The V end lost 5 bases, the J end lost 7 bases, and 11 bases lay between the germline ends. As DNA, the CDR3 is TGTGCCAGCTCAGCATATCTGGGTGAAGCTTTCTTT. This gives the protein CASSAYLGEAFF.

This clonotype was seen a handful of times. One junction end disagrees with the germline gene, perhaps due to a read error. This chain connects TRBV10-2 to TRBJ1-5; no firm D call. The CDR3 loop spans 14 amino acids. Germline-derived CDR1 and CDR2 are WSHSY and SAAADI. CDR3: CASIESVTTKPQHF. CDR3 bases: TGCGCCAGCATTGAGTCGGTGACGACTAAGCCCCAGCATTTT.

As concerns this clonotype: Possible read error: a much larger clone is one base away. The chain recombines TRBV6-5 with TRBJ1-2; D is uncertain. V lost 6 bases and J 7 bases, leaving 15 bases between the germline ends. This CDR3 contains 13 residues. Germline values: CDR1 MNHEY, CDR2 SVGAGI. The CDR3 loop reads CASRERVFAGYTF. CDR3 in DNA: TGTGCCAGCAGAGAACGAGTTTTCGCTGGCTACACCTTC.

J is TRBJ1-2 and V is TRBV7-2; 7 bases fit TRBD1. Germline CDR1 reads SGHTA; CDR2 reads FQGNSA. J lost 5 bases, V lost 5 bases, and 11 bases had no gene match. The CDR3 is 15 residues long. The CDR3 here is CASSPRQGPPYGYTF. The CDR3 DNA is TGTGCCAGCAGCCCTAGACAGGGACCCCCTTATGGCTACACCTTC.

This chain links TRBV20-1 with TRBJ2-7; weak D call: TRBD1 (6 bases). Germline V gives CDR1 DFQATT, CDR2 SNEGSKA (reference sequence). V was pared by 2 bases and J by 6 bases, with 20 bases between. CDR3 length equals 15 residues. CDR3 amino acids: CSARSPGDGRVEQYF. CDR3 DNA: TGCAGTGCTAGATCCCCAGGGGACGGGCGAGTCGAGCAGTACTTC.